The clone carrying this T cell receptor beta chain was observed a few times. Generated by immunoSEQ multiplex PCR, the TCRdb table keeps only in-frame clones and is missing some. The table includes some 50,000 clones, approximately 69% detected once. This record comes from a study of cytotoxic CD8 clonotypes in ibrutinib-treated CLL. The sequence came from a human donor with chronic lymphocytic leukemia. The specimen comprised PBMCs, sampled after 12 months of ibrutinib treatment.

The DNA of the CDR3 is TGCGCCAGCTTACCGGGGCGGACAGACTTGAACACTGAAGCTTTCTTT. Protein: CASLPGRTDLNTEAFF. The rearrangement links TRBV5-1 to TRBJ1-1; D is possibly TRBD1 (6 bases). V lost 7 bases and J lost 0, with 19 bases in between. There are 16 residues in the CDR3. Germline V gene lookup returns CDR1 SGHRS and CDR2 YFSETQ.